The 25 T cell receptor beta chains in this list originate from one sample, sequenced in a study of human T cells and chemical hapten exposure. Documented treatment: therapeutic diphenylcyclopropenone sensitization with weekly scalp DPC. The study used a library that attached unique molecular identifiers to individual cDNA molecules. A single record per CDR3 protein comes from TCRdb applying MiXCR to the reads. Seen here are some 2,500 distinct CDR3 sequences, approximately 45% observed once, and the top ten hold over 9.5%. The source material was whole blood, sampled before DPC sensitization or 2, 6, or about 24 weeks after (not recorded which). The receptors originated from an adult with alopecia areata. Some clones in this sample may be carry-over from other donors' samples. This table probably holds off-target reads from a library built for another chain.

This chain links TRBV3-1 with TRBJ2-5, with TRBD1 identical over 8 bases. J gave up 6 bases and V 1 base, and 10 bases lay outside the gene matches. There are 16 residues in the CDR3. CDR1 is LGHDT, CDR2 YNNKEL, per germline (reference sequence). This CDR3 is CASSQGLTGARQTQYF. The CDR3 DNA reads as TGTGCCAGCAGCCAAGGGTTGACAGGGGCGCGGCAGACCCAGTACTTC.

The rearrangement links TRBV28 to TRBJ2-1; no reliable D call. The V end lost 6 bases, the J end lost 3 bases, and 6 bases lay between the germline ends. Germline-derived CDR1 and CDR2 are MDHEN and SYDVKM. CDR3 size: 12 residues. The CDR3 spells CASSQFYNEQFF. The DNA of the CDR3 is TGTGCCAGCAGCCAGTTCTACAATGAGCAGTTCTTC.

In this sample, this clonotype turned up a few times. The genes are TRBV11-2 and TRBJ2-7; 9 bases match TRBD2. Unmatched junction bases numbered 10, after V lost 3 bases and J lost 13 bases. The germline V gene encodes CDR1 SGHAT and CDR2 FQNNGV. The CDR3 is made up of 13 amino acids. CDR3 region: CASSLDIEREAYF. Written as DNA, the CDR3 is TGTGCCAGCAGCTTGGACATCGAGCGGGAGGCTTACTTC.

This rearrangement joins TRBV20-1 to TRBJ2-3; the D is unclear. CDR1 DFQATT and CDR2 SNEGSKA come from the germline V gene (reference sequence). The CDR3 length is 14 residues. V was cut by 2 bases and J by 0 bases, with 9 bases left in between. CDR3 bases: TGCAGTGCTAGACGAGGTCCGAGCACAGATACGCAGTATTTT. It yields the protein CSARRGPSTDTQYF.

The rearrangement joins TRBV28 to TRBJ2-1, with D possibly being TRBD1 or TRBD2 (6 bases each). Germline V gene sequence: CDR1 MDHEN, CDR2 SYDVKM. The CDR3 spans 14 residues. The V and J ends lost 6 bases and 6 bases respectively, with 15 bases between them. The CDR3: CASRGGLYSNEQFF. DNA for the CDR3: TGTGCCAGCAGAGGGGGACTTTATTCCAATGAGCAGTTCTTC.

The chain uses TRBV2 and TRBJ2-1, with D maybe TRBD2 (6 bases). The V end was cut by 6 bases, the J end by 3 bases, with 15 bases between. This CDR3 is 15 amino acids long. Germline V lookup: CDR1 SNHLY, CDR2 FYNNEI. CDR3 sequence (DNA): TGTGCCAGCAGAATGGACGGGAGTCTCTACAATGAGCAGTTCTTC. Translation gives CASRMDGSLYNEQFF.

The J gene is TRBJ2-1, the V gene TRBV11-2; 7 bases fit TRBD2. Germline V gene sequence: CDR1 SGHAT, CDR2 FQNNGV. The CDR3 runs to 15 residues. Losses at the gene ends were 5 bases for V and 4 bases for J; bases not matched to a gene: 8. CDR3 coding DNA: TGTGCCAGCAGCACAAGCGGGACCAAATACAATGAGCAGTTCTTC. Protein product: CASSTSGTKYNEQFF.

This sequence joins TRBV7-2 and TRBJ1-2; tentative D call: TRBD1 (6 bases). Trimming cost V 5 bases and J 1 base, with 8 bases left between them. The germline V gene encodes CDR1 SGHTA and CDR2 FQGNSA. The CDR3 sequence is 13 residues long. CDR3 bases: TGTGCCAGCAGCAAGGACAGTAACTATGGCTACACCTTC. This sequence encodes CASSKDSNYGYTF.

This sequence joins TRBV29-1 and TRBJ2-3; 10 bases line up with TRBD2. The V gene end was trimmed by 6 bases and the J gene end by 4 bases; junction bases not matched to a gene: 1. Germline CDR1 and CDR2: SQVTM and ANQGSEA. CDR3 length equals 12 residues. This CDR3 reads CSVGTSADTQYF. The CDR3, as DNA: TGCAGCGTGGGGACTAGCGCAGATACGCAGTATTTT.

This clonotype was counted only a few times. This chain joins TRBV25-1 and TRBJ2-1; no definite D call. The germline V gene encodes CDR1 MGHDK and CDR2 SYGVNS. This CDR3 is 15 amino acids long. Deletions cut 3 bases from V and 8 bases from J, with 17 bases between. The CDR3 DNA follows: TGTGCCAGCAGTGAGGCCGGGTCCCCGGCCGATGAGCAGTTCTTC. Translating gives CASSEAGSPADEQFF.

This chain joins TRBV5-1 and TRBJ2-7, with 9 bases fitting TRBD2. The CDR3 is 15 amino acids. The germline V gene has CDR1 SGHRS and CDR2 YFSETQ. With 4 bases clipped from V and 6 bases from J, the junction kept 11 bases outside the gene matches. CDR3 sequence (DNA): TGCGCCAGCAGCGGGTCCCGTGGACTAGCGACCGAGCAGTACTTC. It encodes CASSGSRGLATEQYF.

Only a few counts were recorded for this clonotype. The rearrangement joins TRBV5-1 to TRBJ2-7; 10 positions agree with TRBD2. The trim removed 6 bases at V and 1 base at J, leaving 7 bases unmatched. The CDR3 covers 15 residues. CDR1 is SGHRS, CDR2 YFSETQ, per germline. The CDR3 region is CASKPRTSGSYEQYF. The CDR3 bases are TGCGCCAGCAAACCTCGGACTAGCGGTTCCTACGAGCAGTACTTC. Based on the CDR3 plus reference TRBV5-1 and TRBJ2-7, the full variable domain is KAGVTQTPRYLIKTRGQQVTLSCSPISGHRSVSWYQQTPGQGLQFLFEYFSETQRNKGNFPGRFSGRQFSNSRSEMNVSTLELGDSALYLCASKPRTSGSYEQYFGPGTRLTVT.

This clonotype has more than one count but fewer than ten. The CDR3 nucleotides are TGTGCCAGCAGTCTAGCGGGGGTGTACCAAGAGACCCAGTACTTC. This codes for CASSLAGVYQETQYF. The V and J genes are TRBV6-2 or TRBV6-3 and TRBJ2-5; 10 bases fit TRBD2. Germline lookup yields CDR1 MNHEY and CDR2 SVGEGT. Germline trimming cut 5 bases from V and 0 bases from J; bases unmatched to any gene: 3. The CDR3 length is 15 residues.

This clonotype has only a few counts. V is TRBV20-1 and J is TRBJ2-1; 9 bases are a match to TRBD2. The CDR3 is 15 residues long. J lost 5 bases, V lost 1 base, and 6 bases had no gene match. The germline V gene has CDR1 DFQATT and CDR2 SNEGSKA (reference sequence). The CDR3 spells CSARGTGTSNNEQFF. CDR3 bases: TGCAGTGCTAGAGGGACCGGGACTAGCAACAATGAGCAGTTCTTC.

The chain joins TRBV20-1 to TRBJ2-2, with D possibly TRBD2 on 6 matching bases. The CDR3 contains 15 residues. Deletions cut 3 bases from V and 5 bases from J, with 16 bases between. Germline V gene sequence: CDR1 DFQATT, CDR2 SNEGSKA (reference sequence). CDR3 nucleotides: TGCAGTGCTAGGCACTGGCGGGGTGGTACCGGGGAGCTGTTTTTT. As protein: CSARHWRGGTGELFF.

V and J are TRBV29-1 and TRBJ2-2; TRBD1 or TRBD2 may be the D gene (5 bases each). The CDR3 is 14 amino acids. Germline V gene sequence: CDR1 SQVTM, CDR2 ANQGSEA. The V and J ends lost 1 base and 4 bases respectively, with 10 bases between them. The CDR3 loop reads CSVEGGRVTGELFF. The CDR3 DNA follows: TGCAGCGTTGAAGGGGGACGGGTCACCGGGGAGCTGTTTTTT.

The chain recombines TRBV4-3 with TRBJ2-2, with a tentative D call TRBD2 (6 bases). Trimming left V 0 bases short and J 6 bases short, with 14 bases between. Germline V gene lookup returns CDR1 LGHNA and CDR2 YSLEER. This CDR3 has 16 amino acids. CDR3 sequence: CASSQDTAGLAGELFF. DNA for the CDR3: TGCGCCAGCAGCCAAGATACAGCGGGCTTGGCCGGGGAGCTGTTTTTT.

This clonotype turned up a few times. This sequence joins TRBV7-9 and TRBJ1-6; 8 positions agree with TRBD1. CDR1 SEHNR and CDR2 FQNEAQ come from the germline V gene (reference sequence). V was clipped by 3 bases and J by 8 bases; unmatched bases: 3. This CDR3 has 14 amino acids. The CDR3 DNA reads TGTGCCAGCAGCTTTCAGACAGGGGATTCACCCCTCCACTTT. Residues: CASSFQTGDSPLHF.

This clonotype has only a few counts. The chain has TRBV7-9 and TRBJ2-7, with D perhaps matching TRBD2 (5 bases). Germline lookup yields CDR1 SEHNR and CDR2 FQNEAQ (reference sequence). The CDR3 has 16 amino acids. The V gene lost 3 bases and the J gene lost 6 bases, with 21 bases spanning the gap. CDR3 nucleotides: TGTGCCAGCAGCTTTCCCAGGACGGGGTCCGAAGGCGAGCAGTACTTC. It translates to CASSFPRTGSEGEQYF.

This sequence joins TRBV5-1 and TRBJ2-1; 7 nucleotides line up with TRBD1. The J segment lost 1 base and the V segment lost 3 bases, leaving 4 bases of the junction unmatched. Germline CDR1 SGHRS, CDR2 YFSETQ. The CDR3 is 15 amino acids. CDR3 bases: TGCGCCAGCAGCTCACAGGGGACATCCTACAATGAGCAGTTCTTC. Protein sequence: CASSSQGTSYNEQFF.

J is TRBJ2-1 and V is TRBV6-5; D is possibly TRBD2 (5 bases). The CDR3 extends over 16 amino acids. CDR1 MNHEY and CDR2 SVGAGI come from the germline V gene. Between the trimmed V and J ends, which lost 0 bases and 0 bases, there was a span of 9 bases. CDR3 sequence (DNA): TGTGCCAGCAGTTACTCGGGAGCCACCTCCTACAATGAGCAGTTCTTC. Translating gives CASSYSGATSYNEQFF.

Judged by abundance, this clonotype is large (0.1 to 1%). CDR3 amino acids: CASSPLVAGTYEQYF. The CDR3 region has the DNA TGTGCCAGCTCCCCATTGGTAGCGGGAACGTACGAGCAGTACTTC. The chain is built from TRBV18 and TRBJ2-7; TRBD2 matches 8 bases. Germline CDR1 and CDR2: KGHSH and LQKENI. The CDR3 consists of 15 residues. With V trimmed by 6 bases and J by 4 bases, 11 bases remained unmatched.

This clonotype rates as large. The rearrangement joins TRBV7-8 to TRBJ2-7; D is possibly TRBD2 (5 bases). This CDR3 is 17 amino acids long. Germline V CDR1 and CDR2: SGHVS, FQNEAQ. The V end was cut by 5 bases, the J end by 3 bases, with 23 bases between. The CDR3 sequence is CASSQKRRLADNYEQYF. The CDR3 bases are TGTGCCAGCAGCCAGAAACGCAGGCTAGCTGATAACTACGAGCAGTACTTC.

The chain links TRBV19 to TRBJ1-2; TRBD1 agrees at 9 bases. After removal of 5 bases from V and 6 bases from J, the junction contained 4 bases not matched to a gene. This CDR3 is 13 amino acids long. CDR1 is LNHDA, CDR2 SQIVND, per germline (reference sequence). The CDR3 sequence: CASSYTGGDGYTF. The CDR3 nucleotides read TGTGCCAGTAGTTATACAGGGGGCGATGGCTACACCTTC.

V usage is TRBV5-6 and J usage is TRBJ2-3, with D perhaps assigned TRBD1 or TRBD2 (5 bases each). The V gene lost 0 bases and the J gene lost 9 bases, with 23 bases spanning the gap. There are 17 residues in the CDR3. Germline-derived CDR1 and CDR2 are SGHDT and YYEEEE. The CDR3 is CASSLGGFGTGEETQYF. The CDR3 DNA is TGTGCCAGCAGCTTGGGGGGCTTCGGGACGGGCGAGGAAACGCAGTATTTT.